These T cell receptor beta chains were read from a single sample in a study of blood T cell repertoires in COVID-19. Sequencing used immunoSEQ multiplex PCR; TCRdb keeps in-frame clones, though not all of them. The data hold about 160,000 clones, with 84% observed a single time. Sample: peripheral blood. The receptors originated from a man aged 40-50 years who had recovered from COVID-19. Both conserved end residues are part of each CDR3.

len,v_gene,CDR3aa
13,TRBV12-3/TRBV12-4,CASSFPGGYEQYF
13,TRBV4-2,CASSQDHQVSVDF
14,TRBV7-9,CASNTGVFWDEQYF
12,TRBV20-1,CSASTGGYGYTF
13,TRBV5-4,CASSSSTGDEQYF
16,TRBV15,CATSRELSGSSYEQYF
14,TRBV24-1,CATSDYRGTDTQYF
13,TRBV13,CASSQGINQPQHF
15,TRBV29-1,CSVKYGTSGGYEQYF
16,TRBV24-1,CATSDTGTGGGGELFF
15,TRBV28,CASSLMGLAYYEQYF
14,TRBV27,CASSYGQGAQGYTF
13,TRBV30,CAWRQGAGNTIYF
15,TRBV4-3,CASSQVSAGNTEAFF
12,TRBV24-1,CATWDIQNGYTF
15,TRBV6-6,CASSRSGKNTGELFF